This TCR beta chain was captured in a study of stem cell transplantation in POMP-related autoinflammatory disease (dated by TCRdb to the early 2020s). For context, the study as a whole: According to the study's hypothesis, the TRB repertoire gets skewed because defective thymoproteasomes impair MHC class I-dependent CD8+ T-cell differentiation and positive selection. Before transplant, CD4+ naive T-cell skewing, low CD8+ T-cell proportions, and reduced T-cell cytokine secretion were observed in patients. High-throughput TRB sequencing assessed how POMP deficiency affects T-cell receptor beta repertoire diversity and CDR3 characteristics. On the study overall, not on this receptor specifically: PRAID patients showed a restricted number of unique TRB V-J gene pairings. Across all analyzed T-cell subsets, PRAID patients tended toward lower TRB diversity and higher clonality. Statistical significance for the trend toward lower diversity and increased clonality in PRAID patients was reached only for regulatory T cells.

In regard to this clone: It has no known antigen specificity. It has no much larger one-base neighbor in the sample; base qualities were not kept.

The protocol used for the library was the immunoSEQ multiplex PCR assay. The authors processed their data as follows. Shannon entropy, which takes clonal size distribution into account, was used to quantify repertoire diversity. Clonotype distribution inequality was measured with the Gini-Simpson index (Simpson_1-D). TCRdb mirrors the immuneACCESS table, restricted to in-frame sequences. Some clones are absent from its copies; in checked studies, under half trace to an unresolved V gene, and the reason for the others is unknown. Clone size and V and J calls were adopted from that table, with D and trimming inferred from the DNA. A total of 25,000 to 30,000 clones appear in this sample, around four fifths of them only once. Around 2.4% of the sample comes from the top ten. In the paper's terms, the time point label means: before hematopoietic stem cell transplant. PRAID was a condition in which autoinflammation came alongside prominent immunodeficiency. Before TRB sequencing, T-cell subsets (conventional T cells, CD8+ T cells, regulatory T cells, T follicular helper cells) were sorted.

The sequencing used CD4+ T cells from PBMCs, collected before stem cell transplantation. The source is a human donor with POMP-related autoinflammation and immune dysregulation (PRAID).

The DNA is as follows: TGTGCCAGCAGCTCCCTTAGCGGGGCCACCGGGGAGCTGTTTTTT. Translated, this gives CASSSLSGATGELFF. The V and J genes are TRBV6-6 and TRBJ2-2; 8 bases in the middle match TRBD2. From its cysteine to its phenylalanine, the CDR3 spans 15 amino acids. Only the CDR3 DNA is retained, 45 bases long and in frame from the first base. V has 6 bases trimmed and J has 4 bases trimmed; junction bases matching no gene number 7. As encoded in the germline V gene (reference sequence), CDR1 is MNHNY while CDR2 is SVGAGI.